The 27 T cell receptor beta chains reported below all come from one sample, sequenced in a study of T-cell reconstitution after alpha-beta-depleted transplantation in children. Unique molecular identifiers tagged the TCRbeta library. TCRdb redid the calling of the PCR reads with MiXCR, one entry per CDR3 protein. The sample has some 340,000 distinct CDR3 sequences, about a tenth seen once. Material: PBMCs from the stem cell graft donor, obtained from the stem cell graft. The source of these receptors is a human donor who donated a stem cell graft to a child with acute lymphoblastic leukemia.

The chain is built from TRBV12-3 or TRBV12-4 and TRBJ2-7; TRBD2 aligns across 8 bases. CDR3 length equals 13 residues. Germline trimming cut 5 bases from V and 6 bases from J; bases unmatched to any gene: 6. CDR3 DNA sequence: TGTGCCAGCAGTCCCCCGGGACTAGGCGAGCAGTACTTC. This encodes CASSPPGLGEQYF.

In its sample, this clonotype was seen a few times. This chain joins TRBV6-6 and TRBJ1-1; weak D call: TRBD1 (5 bases). The CDR3 is 12 residues long. Germline CDR1 reads MNHNY; CDR2 reads SVGAGI (reference sequence). V was clipped by 5 bases and J by 7 bases, with 11 bases between them. CDR3 in amino acids: CASSTLGDEAFF. CDR3 bases: TGTGCCAGCAGTACCTTAGGGGATGAAGCTTTCTTT.

This clonotype was detected only a few times. This chain joins TRBV29-1 and TRBJ1-2; 12 nucleotides match TRBD1. The germline V gene has CDR1 SQVTM and CDR2 ANQGSEA. The ends lost 6 bases at V and 2 bases at J; junction bases unmatched: 1. CDR3 length: 13 residues. As DNA, the CDR3 is TGCAGCGTGGGACAGGGGGCGAACTATGGCTACACCTTC. It translates to CSVGQGANYGYTF.

This chain connects TRBV5-1 to TRBJ2-3, with 7 nucleotides matching TRBD1. Losses at the gene ends were 6 bases for V and 5 bases for J; bases not matched to a gene: 6. Germline V gives CDR1 SGHRS, CDR2 YFSETQ. The CDR3 has 13 residues. CDR3 sequence reads: CASTEGGIDTQYF. As DNA, the CDR3 is TGCGCCAGCACTGAAGGGGGCATAGATACGCAGTATTTT.

The gene calls are TRBV27 and TRBJ2-1, with D possibly matching TRBD2 (5 bases). The CDR3 sequence is 15 residues long. Germline CDR1 reads MNHEY; CDR2 reads SMNVEV (reference sequence). V lost 2 bases and J lost 5, with 13 bases in between. The CDR3 here is CASSLRLAANNEQFF. CDR3 sequence (DNA): TGTGCCAGCAGTTTACGGCTAGCTGCCAACAATGAGCAGTTCTTC.

This clonotype was counted at least ten times. This chain links TRBV7-2 with TRBJ2-3; 9 bases agree with TRBD2. J gave up 6 bases and V 3 bases, and 10 bases lay outside the gene matches. Germline V CDR1 and CDR2: SGHTA, FQGNSA. The CDR3 totals 16 residues. The DNA of the CDR3 is TGTGCCAGCAGCTTTAGCGGGGGTTTCCCGTCTGATACGCAGTATTTT. Its protein is CASSFSGGFPSDTQYF.

This clonotype was detected only a few times. The rearrangement joins TRBV12-3 or TRBV12-4 to TRBJ2-7; the match to TRBD2 covers 7 bases. Trimming took 8 bases from V and 5 from J; bases not matched to a gene: 15. CDR3 length: 15 residues. The DNA for the CDR3 is TGTGCCAGCCGGCCCCCCTGGGGGGGGAGTAACGAGCAGTACTTC. Protein sequence: CASRPPWGGSNEQYF.

J is TRBJ2-3 and V is TRBV6-1; 10 positions agree with TRBD1. Germline CDR1 and CDR2: MNHNS and SASEGT. CDR3 length equals 15 residues. J was trimmed by 5 bases and V by 4 bases; bases with no gene match: 6. CDR3 nucleotide sequence: TGTGCCAGCAGTGTAAGGACAGGGGGGATAGATACGCAGTATTTT. Its protein product is CASSVRTGGIDTQYF.

The rearrangement links TRBV5-1 to TRBJ2-3; D is undetermined. Per the germline V gene, CDR1 is SGHRS and CDR2 is YFSETQ. The CDR3 has 14 residues. V was pared by 0 bases and J by 4 bases, with 9 bases between. The CDR3: CASSLEGNPDTQYF. DNA of the CDR3: TGCGCCAGCAGCTTGGAAGGGAACCCAGATACGCAGTATTTT.

This clonotype was found many times. This chain links TRBV5-6 with TRBJ2-7; D is unclear. CDR1 and CDR2 (germline): SGHDT, YYEEEE. Trimming pared 1 base from V and 2 bases from J, leaving 7 bases between. This CDR3 comprises 13 residues. The CDR3 sequence is CASSLSSAYEQYF. The CDR3, as DNA: TGTGCCAGCAGCTTGAGCAGCGCCTACGAGCAGTACTTC.

The chain carries TRBV6-1 and TRBJ2-7; the match to TRBD2 covers 9 bases. The junction had 7 bases not matched to a gene; V was cut back by 0 bases and J by 1 base. CDR3 size: 17 residues. Germline CDR1 and CDR2: MNHNS and SASEGT. The CDR3 is CASSEAPSGVLSYEQYF. The CDR3 DNA follows: TGTGCCAGCAGTGAAGCGCCTAGCGGGGTTCTTTCCTACGAGCAGTACTTC.

The chain is built from TRBV5-1 and TRBJ2-7; TRBD1 agrees at 9 bases. CDR3 length: 15 amino acids. The ends lost 3 bases at V and 3 bases at J; junction bases unmatched: 7. Germline-derived CDR1 and CDR2 are SGHRS and YFSETQ. CDR3 in DNA: TGCGCCAGCAGCTATCCGGGACAGGGTTACTACGAGCAGTACTTC. Protein: CASSYPGQGYYEQYF.

This clonotype was counted only a few times. V and J are TRBV29-1 and TRBJ2-2; TRBD1 matches at 7 bases. With V trimmed by 4 bases and J by 6 bases, 8 bases remained unmatched. Looked up from germline, CDR1 is SQVTM and CDR2 is ANQGSEA. The CDR3 totals 14 residues. CDR3 sequence reads: CSVARQGRAGELFF. The CDR3 bases are TGCAGCGTTGCTAGACAGGGAAGGGCCGGGGAGCTGTTTTTT.

This clonotype came up many times. The chain is built from TRBV4-3 and TRBJ2-3; tentatively, D is TRBD2 (5 bases). Looked up from germline, CDR1 is LGHNA and CDR2 is YSLEER. V was trimmed by 1 base and J by 2 bases, leaving 13 bases between them. The CDR3 consists of 16 residues. The CDR3: CASSQGLAGTTDTQYF. The DNA for the CDR3 is TGCGCCAGCAGCCAAGGGCTCGCGGGCACCACAGATACGCAGTATTTT.

V is TRBV12-3 or TRBV12-4 and J is TRBJ2-3; D ambiguous. CDR3 length: 15 amino acids. The V gene lost 1 base and the J gene lost 0 bases, with 8 bases spanning the gap. The CDR3 spells CASSLVLSSTDTQYF. The CDR3 bases are TGTGCCAGCAGTTTAGTCCTTTCCAGCACAGATACGCAGTATTTT.

This clonotype has at least ten counts. The chain uses TRBV28 and TRBJ2-3, with 11 bases that match TRBD2. Per the germline V gene, CDR1 is MDHEN and CDR2 is SYDVKM. Trimming removed 7 bases from V and 10 bases from J; junction bases left unmatched: 13. The CDR3 totals 15 residues. CDR3 DNA: TGTGCCAGCACCGTTCCGGGACTAGCGGTTTGGGCGCAGTATTTT. This gives the protein CASTVPGLAVWAQYF.

This clonotype was seen a handful of times. The chain uses TRBV7-2 and TRBJ2-7, with 11 bases lining up with TRBD2. Germline V gives CDR1 SGHTA, CDR2 FQGNSA. There are 15 residues in the CDR3. V lost 4 bases, J lost 0 bases, and 2 bases stayed unmatched. The CDR3 DNA follows: TGTGCCAGCAGCTGGACTAGCGGGCCCTCCTACGAGCAGTACTTC. As protein: CASSWTSGPSYEQYF.

This clonotype was seen more than once but under ten times. This chain joins TRBV20-1 and TRBJ2-7; D remains ambiguous. Germline V gene lookup returns CDR1 DFQATT and CDR2 SNEGSKA (reference sequence). This CDR3 has 15 amino acids. V was shortened by 1 base and J by 2 bases, with 15 bases between the two germline ends. CDR3 sequence: CSARAPAVSAYEQYF. In DNA form, the CDR3 reads TGCAGTGCTAGAGCCCCAGCAGTATCCGCCTACGAGCAGTACTTC.

This clonotype appeared a few times. The chain joins TRBV12-3 or TRBV12-4 to TRBJ2-5; tentatively, D is TRBD2 (6 bases). V lost 3 bases and J lost 5, with 25 bases in between. This CDR3 has 18 amino acids. CDR3 DNA sequence: TGTGCCAGCAGTTTGATTGGGGCGGGGCGCCCCTATCAGGAGACCCAGTACTTC. Translation: CASSLIGAGRPYQETQYF.

V is TRBV5-1 and J is TRBJ2-5, with a weak D call TRBD2 (6 bases). The germline V gene has CDR1 SGHRS and CDR2 YFSETQ. The CDR3 is 13 amino acids. V was clipped by 3 bases and J by 4 bases, with 10 bases between them. The CDR3 nucleotides are TGCGCCAGCAGCTCGGAGGGCCGAGAGACCCAGTACTTC. Protein product: CASSSEGRETQYF.

This clonotype was found a few times. CDR3 DNA: TGTGCCAGCAGGGACCGGGACGGAACCTACAATGAGCAGTTCTTC. Translated, it gives CASRDRDGTYNEQFF. The chain couples TRBV6-1 to TRBJ2-1, with D perhaps given as TRBD1 or TRBD2 (5 bases each). The V gene lost 6 bases and the J gene lost 2 bases, with 14 bases spanning the gap. The CDR3 has 15 residues. CDR1 and CDR2 from the germline V gene are MNHNS and SASEGT.

In this sample, this clonotype turned up once. The gene calls are TRBV28 and TRBJ1-5; unclear D gene. This CDR3 has 13 residues. Germline V gives CDR1 MDHEN, CDR2 SYDVKM. The V end lost 6 bases, the J end lost 3 bases, and 9 bases lay between the germline ends. The CDR3 protein is CASRWAYNQPQHF. The CDR3 DNA is TGTGCCAGCAGGTGGGCGTACAATCAGCCCCAGCATTTT.

This clonotype was recorded many times. J is TRBJ2-1 and V is TRBV6-1; D uncertain. V was pared by 3 bases and J by 2 bases, with 2 bases between. Germline-derived CDR1 and CDR2 are MNHNS and SASEGT. This CDR3 region has 12 residues. CDR3 residues: CASSEAYNEQFF. In DNA form, the CDR3 reads TGTGCCAGCAGTGAGGCCTACAATGAGCAGTTCTTC.

The gene calls are TRBV20-1 and TRBJ2-3; 8 bases are shared with TRBD1. J was trimmed by 1 base and V by 6 bases; bases with no gene match: 12. The CDR3 totals 16 residues. Germline loops: CDR1 DFQATT, CDR2 SNEGSKA (reference sequence). CDR3 sequence reads: CSAFSSRTGRTDTQYF. CDR3 DNA sequence: TGCAGTGCGTTCTCATCCCGGACAGGGCGCACAGATACGCAGTATTTT.

Details on this clonotype: This sequence may be a read error, since a much larger clone differs from it by one base. This chain uses TRBV9 with TRBJ2-7; 8 bases line up with TRBD1. CDR3 size: 12 residues. V shed 7 bases and J 3 bases; nucleotides not matched to a gene: 3. Per the germline V gene, CDR1 is SGDLS and CDR2 is YYNGEE. Here the CDR3 reads CASGGQGYEQYF. The CDR3, as DNA: TGTGCCAGCGGCGGACAGGGCTACGAGCAGTACTTC.

Here the CDR3 reads CASSTQGVGAEAFF. For the CDR3, the DNA is TGTGCCAGCAGCACGCAGGGGGTTGGGGCTGAAGCTTTCTTT. The chain combines TRBV7-9 with TRBJ1-1, with 7 bases identical to TRBD1. Germline CDR1 SEHNR, CDR2 FQNEAQ (reference sequence). The CDR3 runs 14 residues. V shed 5 bases, J shed 6 bases, and the junction held 9 bases outside the gene matches.

The gene calls are TRBV6-1 and TRBJ2-7; weak D call: TRBD1 (6 bases). The CDR3 contains 14 residues. Germline assignment: CDR1 MNHNS and CDR2 SASEGT. Trimming pared 5 bases from V and 2 bases from J, leaving 13 bases between. The CDR3 loop reads CASSTGTPTYEQYF. Here the CDR3 DNA reads TGTGCCAGCAGTACCGGGACACCGACCTACGAGCAGTACTTC.